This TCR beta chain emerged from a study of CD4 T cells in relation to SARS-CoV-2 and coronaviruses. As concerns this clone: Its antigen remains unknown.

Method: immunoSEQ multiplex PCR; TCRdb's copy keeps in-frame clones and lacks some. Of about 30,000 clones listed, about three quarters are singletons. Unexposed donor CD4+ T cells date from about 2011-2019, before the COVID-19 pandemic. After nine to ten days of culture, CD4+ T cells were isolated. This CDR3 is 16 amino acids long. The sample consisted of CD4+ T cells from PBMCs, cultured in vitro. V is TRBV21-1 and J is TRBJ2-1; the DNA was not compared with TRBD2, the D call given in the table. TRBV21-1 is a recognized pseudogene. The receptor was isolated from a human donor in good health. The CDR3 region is CASSPRAGGPGNEQFF. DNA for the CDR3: TGTGCCAGCAGCCCCCGGGCGGGAGGGCCTGGGAATGAGCAGTTCTTC.